A single sample is the source of the 25 T cell receptor beta chains below, sequenced in a study of cytomegalovirus exposure and HLA in healthy donors. The PCR made use of 60 Vbeta and 13 Jbeta primers. Only in-frame clones appear in the TCRdb table, and some are missing; sequencing was by immunoSEQ multiplex PCR. The sample holds about 190,000 clones, 81% seen once. Sequenced input: PBMCs. These receptors originate from a man aged 35 to 55 in good health and CMV-seropositive.

The chain is built from TRBV19 and TRBJ2-1; 8 nucleotides agree with TRBD2. Germline V gene sequence: CDR1 LNHDA, CDR2 SQIVND (reference sequence). This CDR3 comprises 15 residues. With V trimmed by 10 bases and J by 8 bases, 16 bases remained unmatched. CDR3 in DNA: TGTGCCACCAAAACCGTCCTAGCGGGTGGGGATGAGCAGTTCTTC. Protein: CATKTVLAGGDEQFF.

The V call is TRBV5-1, the J call TRBJ2-1; 9 bases agree with TRBD2. The CDR3 spans 15 residues. V lost 0 bases to trimming and J lost 5 bases; unmatched junction nucleotides: 3. CDR1 SGHRS and CDR2 YFSETQ come from the germline V gene. This CDR3 is CASSLGLAVDNEQFF. DNA of the CDR3: TGCGCCAGCAGCTTGGGACTAGCGGTCGACAATGAGCAGTTCTTC.

The rearrangement uses TRBV27 and TRBJ2-1, with 7 bases identical to TRBD1. The trim removed 6 bases at V and 0 bases at J, leaving 26 bases unmatched. Germline CDR1 is MNHEY and CDR2 is SMNVEV (reference sequence). CDR3 length: 22 residues. Here the CDR3 reads CASSRDRAFPTAGNRSYNEQFF. The CDR3 region has the DNA TGTGCCAGCAGCAGAGACAGGGCATTTCCAACGGCCGGCAACCGCTCCTACAATGAGCAGTTCTTC.

The chain employs TRBV2 and TRBJ1-3; D may be TRBD1 (6 bases). CDR1 and CDR2 from the germline V gene are SNHLY and FYNNEI. V shed 6 bases and J shed 3 bases, with 15 bases lying between them. This CDR3 is built from 15 residues. CDR3 region: CASRREGTRGNTIYF. In nucleotides, the CDR3 is TGTGCCAGCAGAAGAGAGGGGACACGTGGAAACACCATATATTTT. The full variable domain, completed using reference TRBV2 and TRBJ1-3, is EPEVTQTPSHQVTQMGQEVILRCVPISNHLYFYWYRQILGQKVEFLVSFYNNEISEKSEIFDDQFSVERPDGSNFTLKIRSTKLEDSAMYFCASRREGTRGNTIYFGEGSWLTVV.

This clone occurred once. The genes are TRBV18 and TRBJ2-4, with 7 bases fitting TRBD1. This CDR3 contains 16 residues. The germline gives CDR1 KGHSH, CDR2 LQKENI. V was clipped by 4 bases and J by 8 bases; unmatched bases: 14. CDR3 region: CASSLSFRQGRDIQYF. Written as DNA, the CDR3 is TGTGCCAGCTCACTCTCTTTTCGACAGGGTAGGGACATTCAGTACTTC. Filled out from reference TRBV18 and TRBJ2-4, the complete variable domain reads NAGVMQNPRHLVRRRGQEARLRCSPMKGHSHVYWYRQLPEEGLKFMVYLQKENIIDESGMPKERFSAEFPKEGPSILRIQQVVRGDSAAYFCASSLSFRQGRDIQYFGAGTRLSVL.

This chain links TRBV5-6 with TRBJ1-2; tentatively, D is TRBD1 (6 bases). This CDR3 contains 13 residues. Trimming removed 4 bases at V and 5 bases at J, with 12 bases between. CDR1 and CDR2 (germline): SGHDT, YYEEEE. The CDR3 protein is CASSPGHTYGYTF. In DNA, the CDR3 is TGTGCCAGCAGCCCGGGACACACATATGGCTACACCTTC.

This clone was counted between two and nine times. The CDR3 region has the DNA TGTGCCAGCACCGCTGGGCCCAAACAGCCCCAGCATTTT. This sequence encodes CASTAGPKQPQHF. The V gene is TRBV28, the J gene TRBJ1-5; D unresolved. V lost 7 bases, J lost 7 bases, and 14 bases lay in between. Germline V CDR1 and CDR2: MDHEN, SYDVKM. The length of the CDR3 is 13 residues. Full variable domain (remainder filled in from reference TRBV28 and TRBJ1-5): DVKVTQSSRYLVKRTGEKVFLECVQDMDHENMFWYRQDPGLGLRLIYFSYDVKMKEKGDIPEGYSVSREKKERFSLILESASTNQTSMYLCASTAGPKQPQHFGDGTRLSIL.

This rearrangement joins TRBV5-4 to TRBJ2-2, with 12 bases identical to TRBD2. Germline V gene sequence: CDR1 SGHNT, CDR2 YYREEE (reference sequence). This CDR3 has 17 amino acids. Trimming removed 4 bases from V and 5 bases from J; junction bases left unmatched: 9. CDR3 sequence (DNA): TGTGCCAGCAGCCCGGTCCCTAGCGGGGGGGGGACCGGGGAGCTGTTTTTT. This encodes CASSPVPSGGGTGELFF.

J is TRBJ2-5 and V is TRBV9; 10 bases are a match to TRBD1. J lost 4 bases, V lost 4 bases, and 10 bases had no gene match. The CDR3 has 16 residues. Germline V gives CDR1 SGDLS, CDR2 YYNGEE. This chain's CDR3 is CASSQGQGLDGETQYF. CDR3 nucleotide sequence: TGTGCCAGCAGCCAGGGACAGGGGCTCGACGGAGAGACCCAGTACTTC.

The gene calls are TRBV5-4 and TRBJ2-3, with D possibly being TRBD1 (6 bases). The CDR3 spans 17 residues. Germline V lookup: CDR1 SGHNT, CDR2 YYREEE (reference sequence). V was trimmed by 3 bases and J by 1 base, leaving 18 bases between them. The CDR3 nucleotides read TGTGCCAGCAGCTCCAACAGGGCAAATACGGGCACAGATACGCAGTATTTT. The encoded protein is CASSSNRANTGTDTQYF.

This clone was observed a single time. The chain employs TRBV9 and TRBJ1-6, with a possible D match to TRBD1 (6 bases). V was trimmed by 7 bases and J by 10 bases, leaving 15 bases between them. CDR1 and CDR2 (germline): SGDLS, YYNGEE. The CDR3 is made up of 13 amino acids. CDR3 in amino acids: CASSEGVGSPLHF. As DNA, the CDR3 is TGTGCCAGCTCCGAGGGGGTAGGCTCACCCCTCCACTTT. Looking up the rest from reference TRBV9 and TRBJ1-6 gives the full variable domain: DSGVTQTPKHLITATGQRVTLRCSPRSGDLSVYWYQQSLDQGLQFLIQYYNGEERAKGNILERFSAQQFPDLHSELNLSSLELGDSALYFCASSEGVGSPLHFGNGTRLTVT.

This clone was detected a few times. This chain joins TRBV2 and TRBJ2-5; D perhaps matches TRBD1 (5 bases). Near its end, the DNA agrees better with TRBJ2-7, so the J call may be wrong. The CDR3 sequence is 15 residues long. Per the germline V gene, CDR1 is SNHLY and CDR2 is FYNNEI. The CDR3 here is CASVVLRDSSYEQYF. The CDR3 DNA is TGTGCCAGCGTTGTTTTAAGAGACAGCAGCTACGAGCAGTACTTC.

This chain connects TRBV7-2 to TRBJ1-5; D perhaps matches TRBD1 (5 bases). The CDR3 is made up of 14 amino acids. V lost 6 bases, J lost 0 bases, and 9 bases lay in between. The germline V gene encodes CDR1 SGHTA and CDR2 FQGNSA. For the CDR3, the DNA is TGTGCCAGCAGTAGGGGTTTTAGCAATCAGCCCCAGCATTTT. It is translated as CASSRGFSNQPQHF.

About this clone: This sample includes further DNA sequences coding for the same CDR3. CDR3 DNA: TGCGCCAGCAGCTTGGGCCCGAGCGCAACGAGGGCCTACGAGCAGTACTTC. As protein: CASSLGPSATRAYEQYF. The chain carries TRBV5-1 and TRBJ2-7; a possible D gene is TRBD2 (5 bases). This CDR3 spans 17 amino acids. Trimming left V 0 bases short and J 2 bases short, with 18 bases between. CDR1 and CDR2 from the germline V gene are SGHRS and YFSETQ.

The chain employs TRBV5-4 and TRBJ2-1; no reliable D call. In germline, CDR1 is SGHNT, CDR2 YYREEE (reference sequence). The V gene lost 1 base and the J gene lost 3 bases, with 11 bases spanning the gap. The CDR3 spans 15 residues. CDR3 residues: CASSLKESRYNEQFF. Here the CDR3 DNA reads TGTGCCAGCAGCTTGAAGGAGTCACGCTACAATGAGCAGTTCTTC.

The V call is TRBV4-3, the J call TRBJ2-5; 8 positions agree with TRBD2. Unmatched junction bases numbered 9, after V lost 0 bases and J lost 3 bases. This CDR3 region has 17 residues. CDR1 is LGHNA, CDR2 YSLEER, per germline. The chain's CDR3 is CASSQDFSGTSKETQYF. The CDR3 bases are TGCGCCAGCAGCCAAGATTTCTCCGGGACTAGTAAAGAGACCCAGTACTTC.

The chain combines TRBV18 with TRBJ2-5, with 7 bases lining up with TRBD2. Germline V gives CDR1 KGHSH, CDR2 LQKENI. J gave up 3 bases and V 0 bases, and 7 bases lay outside the gene matches. The CDR3 is made up of 16 amino acids. For the CDR3, the DNA is TGTGCCAGCTCACCACCGTCCGCGGGAGCCAAAGAGACCCAGTACTTC. This gives the protein CASSPPSAGAKETQYF.

The chain employs TRBV11-3 and TRBJ2-3; TRBD1 might be the D (6 bases). Germline CDR1 SGHNT, CDR2 YENEEA. This CDR3 region has 15 residues. V was trimmed by 3 bases and J by 2 bases, leaving 12 bases between them. The CDR3 coding sequence is TGTGCCAGCAGCTTCGGGCAGGGGTTCACAGATACGCAGTATTTT. Translation gives CASSFGQGFTDTQYF. Looking up the rest from reference TRBV11-3 and TRBJ2-3 gives the full variable domain: EAGVVQSPRYKIIEKKQPVAFWCNPISGHNTLYWYLQNLGQGPELLIRYENEEAVDDSQLPKDRFSAERLKGVDSTLKIQPAELGDSAVYLCASSFGQGFTDTQYFGPGTRLTVL.

Worth noting for this clone: In the same sample, other DNA sequences code for this CDR3. The genes are TRBV4-1 and TRBJ2-7; tentatively, D is TRBD2 (5 bases). The germline V and J ends were trimmed by 0 bases and 4 bases, with 7 bases remaining between them. Per germline, CDR1 MGHRA and CDR2 YSYEKL. CDR3 length: 13 residues. The CDR3 protein is CASSQESGYEQYF. The CDR3 DNA follows: TGCGCCAGCAGCCAAGAGTCGGGGTACGAGCAGTACTTC.

This chain uses TRBV25-1 with TRBJ1-1; D remains unclear. Trimming took off 4 bases at V and 2 bases at J, with 8 bases between the two ends. The CDR3 is 13 amino acids. Germline V lookup: CDR1 MGHDK, CDR2 SYGVNS. Written as DNA, the CDR3 is TGTGCCAGCAGTGGAGGGCCCAACACTGAAGCTTTCTTT. It yields the protein CASSGGPNTEAFF. Filled out from reference TRBV25-1 and TRBJ1-1, the complete variable domain reads EADIYQTPRYLVIGTGKKITLECSQTMGHDKMYWYQQDPGMELHLIHYSYGVNSTEKGDLSSESTVSRIRTEHFPLTLESARPSHTSQYLCASSGGPNTEAFFGQGTRLTVV.

V usage is TRBV7-9 and J usage is TRBJ1-2; possibly TRBD1 for D (6 bases). The CDR3 spans 14 residues. Germline-derived CDR1 and CDR2 are SEHNR and FQNEAQ (reference sequence). Trimming left V 5 bases short and J 3 bases short, with 13 bases between. The CDR3 loop reads CASSPGHSHYGYTF. In DNA, the CDR3 is TGTGCCAGCAGCCCGGGACACTCGCACTATGGCTACACCTTC.

Only a few counts were recorded for this clone. The chain combines TRBV9 with TRBJ2-3; D unclear. Trimming left V 3 bases short and J 0 bases short, with 11 bases between. Germline V gives CDR1 SGDLS, CDR2 YYNGEE. This CDR3 has 15 amino acids. The CDR3 DNA reads as TGTGCCAGCAGCGGAGCAGGCCTAAGCACAGATACGCAGTATTTT. Protein sequence: CASSGAGLSTDTQYF.

The genes are TRBV5-4 and TRBJ2-3; 15 nucleotides line up with TRBD2. V was clipped by 4 bases and J by 0 bases; unmatched bases: 3. Germline lookup yields CDR1 SGHNT and CDR2 YYREEE (reference sequence). The CDR3 spans 17 residues. Here the CDR3 DNA reads TGTGCCAGCAGCGTCGGACTAGCGGGAGGGAGCACAGATACGCAGTATTTT. Amino acids: CASSVGLAGGSTDTQYF.

The chain couples TRBV5-1 to TRBJ2-2; weak D call: TRBD2 (7 bases). Trimming stripped 2 bases from V and 2 bases from J, with 19 bases between. CDR3 length: 18 residues. CDR1 and CDR2 from the germline V gene are SGHRS and YFSETQ. Here the CDR3 DNA reads TGCGCCAGCAGCTTAATAATTCGGGGGGCAGCCAACACCGGGGAGCTGTTTTTT. It encodes CASSLIIRGAANTGELFF.

This sequence joins TRBV6-5 and TRBJ1-2; TRBD1 is a possible D gene (5 bases). Trimming took off 5 bases at V and 8 bases at J, with 15 bases between the two ends. Germline CDR1 MNHEY, CDR2 SVGAGI. CDR3 length equals 13 residues. The CDR3 bases are TGTGCCAGCAGTACCGGGACCGGGAGGGGCTACACCTTC. Translating it yields CASSTGTGRGYTF.